The entry below describes one T cell receptor (beta chain). This sequence may be a read error, since a much larger clone differs from it by one base. These data come from a study of kidney transplant recipient with SARS-CoV-2 infection. The CDR3 is 14 residues long. Germline lookup yields CDR1 SGDLS and CDR2 YYNGEE. One entry per CDR3 protein results from TCRdb running MiXCR on the reads. The data contain about 250,000 distinct CDR3 sequences, under 35% of them singletons. This chain links TRBV9 with TRBJ2-7, with D unresolved. This TCR came from a male patient in his thirties who had COVID-19 and was a kidney transplant recipient. The graft donor may account for some of the T cells. This sample comprised a blood sample, obtained at baseline and between days 110 and 120 from a kidney transplant recipient. The DNA of the CDR3 is TGTGCCAGCAGCGTAGTGGGCAACTCCTACGGGCAGTACTTC. Its translation is CASSVVGNSYGQYF.